These 14 T cell receptor beta chains were all obtained from the same sample, sequenced in a study of blood T cell repertoires in COVID-19. The method was immunoSEQ multiplex PCR; TCRdb's version includes in-frame clones alone and lacks a portion of them. The sample records approximately 92,000 clones, over 80% being singletons. The sequenced material came from peripheral blood. These receptor sequences come from a middle-aged man with acute or convalescent COVID-19.

The chain couples TRBV18 to TRBJ1-2, with 9 bases aligning to TRBD1. Germline V gene sequence: CDR1 KGHSH, CDR2 LQKENI. The CDR3 extends over 15 amino acids. The junction had 5 bases not matched to a gene; V was cut back by 3 bases and J by 3 bases. CDR3 amino acids: CASSPRDRVDYGYTF. The CDR3 DNA follows: TGTGCCAGCTCACCCAGGGACAGGGTAGACTATGGCTACACCTTC.

The rearrangement joins TRBV7-6 to TRBJ2-7, with 13 bases that match TRBD2. CDR3 length equals 19 residues. The ends lost 5 bases at V and 2 bases at J; junction bases unmatched: 15. Germline V gene data show CDR1 as SGHVS and CDR2 as FNYEAQ. CDR3 residues: CASSSAPGLAGLVAYEQYF. In DNA, the CDR3 is TGTGCCAGCAGCAGCGCCCCGGGACTAGCGGGGCTCGTGGCCTACGAGCAGTACTTC.

The chain is built from TRBV5-4 and TRBJ2-1; D is unclear. Trimming removed 4 bases from V and 9 bases from J, with 11 bases in between. CDR1 and CDR2 from the germline V gene are SGHNT and YYREEE (reference sequence). The CDR3 contains 12 residues. CDR3 nucleotides: TGTGCCAGCAGCCCAGCCACGGGTGAGCAGTTCTTC. Translated: CASSPATGEQFF.

This clone showed up just once. The CDR3 coding sequence is TGTGCCATCAGTGCCCAGGGGGAAAACATTCAGTACTTC. Its protein product is CAISAQGENIQYF. This chain connects TRBV10-3 to TRBJ2-4; 7 bases agree with TRBD1. The CDR3 length is 13 residues. Per germline, CDR1 ENHRY and CDR2 SYGVKD. Germline trimming cut 4 bases from V and 5 bases from J; bases unmatched to any gene: 2.

As DNA, the CDR3 is TGCGCCAGCAGCGACGGACAGGGAGCCTATGGCTACACCTTC. Translated: CASSDGQGAYGYTF. The chain couples TRBV5-1 to TRBJ1-2, with 8 bases that match TRBD1. Germline-derived CDR1 and CDR2 are SGHRS and YFSETQ. V lost 4 bases to trimming and J lost 4 bases; unmatched junction nucleotides: 6. The CDR3 spans 14 residues.

This clone was seen a single time. The V gene is TRBV4-1, the J gene TRBJ1-2, with TRBD1 matching 9 bases. V lost 1 base, J lost 3 bases, and 3 bases stayed unmatched. The CDR3 totals 15 residues. Per germline, CDR1 MGHRA and CDR2 YSYEKL. The CDR3 region has the DNA TGCGCCAGCAGCCAAGCCGGGACAGGGTACTATGGCTACACCTTC. This codes for CASSQAGTGYYGYTF.

The rearrangement joins TRBV5-4 to TRBJ2-2; 9 positions agree with TRBD2. Germline trimming cut 3 bases from V and 4 bases from J; bases unmatched to any gene: 10. This CDR3 spans 17 amino acids. Germline CDR1 and CDR2: SGHNT and YYREEE (reference sequence). CDR3 sequence: CASSSQLLAGGTGELFF. The CDR3 coding sequence is TGTGCCAGCAGCTCGCAGTTACTAGCGGGCGGCACCGGGGAGCTGTTTTTT. Variable domain in full (rest from reference TRBV5-4 and TRBJ2-2): ETGVTQSPTHLIKTRGQQVTLRCSSQSGHNTVSWYQQALGQGPQFIFQYYREEENGRGNFPPRFSGLQFPNYSSELNVNALELDDSALYLCASSSQLLAGGTGELFFGEGSRLTVL.

V and J are TRBV21-1 and TRBJ2-5; the table assigns TRBD1, which was not confirmed against the DNA. TRBV21-1 is a recognized pseudogene. The CDR3 is made up of 15 amino acids. CDR3 residues: CASSKESRPGETQYF. The CDR3 DNA reads TGTGCCAGCAGCAAAGAGTCCCGTCCAGGGGAGACCCAGTACTTC.

The count of this clone is one. The chain uses TRBV7-2 and TRBJ2-3; D is undetermined. The CDR3 is 13 amino acids. V was clipped by 5 bases and J by 2 bases, with 8 bases between them. Per germline, CDR1 SGHTA and CDR2 FQGNSA. The CDR3 loop is CASSSLYTDTQYF. DNA of the CDR3: TGTGCCAGCAGCAGCCTTTACACAGATACGCAGTATTTT.

This chain connects TRBV7-2 to TRBJ1-3; D is possibly TRBD1 (6 bases). Per germline, CDR1 SGHTA and CDR2 FQGNSA. The CDR3 is 12 residues long. V was clipped by 5 bases and J by 11 bases, with 13 bases between them. CDR3 in amino acids: CASSQRGGAIYF. CDR3 sequence (DNA): TGTGCCAGCAGCCAAAGGGGGGGAGCCATATATTTT.

The chain uses TRBV6-6 and TRBJ1-4; D is undetermined. The germline gives CDR1 MNHNY, CDR2 SVGAGI (reference sequence). This CDR3 has 15 residues. V lost 2 bases and J 3 bases, leaving 10 bases between the germline ends. The CDR3, as DNA: TGTGCCAGCAGTTACGAGGGCGGAGCTAATGAAAAACTGTTTTTT. Protein sequence: CASSYEGGANEKLFF.

This sequence joins TRBV6-5 and TRBJ2-5; tentatively, D is TRBD2 (5 bases). Germline CDR1 is MNHEY and CDR2 is SVGAGI. The CDR3 sequence is 13 residues long. CDR3 sequence reads: CALAEVVSETQYF. For the CDR3, the DNA is TGTGCGTTGGCGGAGGTAGTAAGCGAGACCCAGTACTTC.

This clone was picked up one time. The genes are TRBV2 and TRBJ2-2; 7 nucleotides line up with TRBD1. J lost 1 base, V lost 2 bases, and 1 base had no gene match. This CDR3 comprises 15 residues. Germline V gives CDR1 SNHLY, CDR2 FYNNEI. CDR3 in amino acids: CASSERGLNTGELFF. CDR3 DNA sequence: TGTGCCAGCAGTGAAAGGGGGCTGAACACCGGGGAGCTGTTTTTT.

V is TRBV19 and J is TRBJ2-4; TRBD2 matches at 9 bases. V was pared by 7 bases and J by 0 bases, with 16 bases of the junction left unmatched. Germline CDR1 is LNHDA and CDR2 is SQIVND (reference sequence). The CDR3 has 19 amino acids. DNA of the CDR3: TGTGCCAGTAAAACCCCGGGCCTAGCGGGGTCGACAGCCAAAAACATTCAGTACTTC. It codes for CASKTPGLAGSTAKNIQYF.